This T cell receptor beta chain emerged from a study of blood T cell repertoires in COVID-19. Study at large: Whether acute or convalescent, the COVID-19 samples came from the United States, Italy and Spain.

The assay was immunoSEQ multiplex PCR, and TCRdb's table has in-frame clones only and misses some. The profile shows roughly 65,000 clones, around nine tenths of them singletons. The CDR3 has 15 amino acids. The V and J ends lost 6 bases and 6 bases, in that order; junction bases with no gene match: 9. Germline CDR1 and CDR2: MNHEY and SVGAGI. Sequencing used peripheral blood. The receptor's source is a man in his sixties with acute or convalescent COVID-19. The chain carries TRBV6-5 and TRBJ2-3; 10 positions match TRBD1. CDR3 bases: TGTGCCAGCAGCGACAGGGGGCGGAATGAGGATACGCAGTATTTT. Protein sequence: CASSDRGRNEDTQYF.